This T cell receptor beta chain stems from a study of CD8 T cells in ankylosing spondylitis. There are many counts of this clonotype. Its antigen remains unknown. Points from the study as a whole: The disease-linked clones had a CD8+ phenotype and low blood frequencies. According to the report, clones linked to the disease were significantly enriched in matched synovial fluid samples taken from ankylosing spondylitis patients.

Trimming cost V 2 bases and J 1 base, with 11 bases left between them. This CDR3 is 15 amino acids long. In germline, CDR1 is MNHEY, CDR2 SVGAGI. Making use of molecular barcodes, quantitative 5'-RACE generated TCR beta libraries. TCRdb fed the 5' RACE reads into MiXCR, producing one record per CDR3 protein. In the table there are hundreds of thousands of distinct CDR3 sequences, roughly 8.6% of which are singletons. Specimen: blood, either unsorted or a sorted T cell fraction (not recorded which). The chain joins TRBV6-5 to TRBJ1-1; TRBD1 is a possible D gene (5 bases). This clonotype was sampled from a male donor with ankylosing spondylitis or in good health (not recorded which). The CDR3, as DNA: TGTGCCAGCAGTTACGGGGCCCATCCGAACACTGAAGCTTTCTTT. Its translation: CASSYGAHPNTEAFF.